These 27 T cell receptor beta chains were sequenced from one sample in a study of blood T cell repertoires in COVID-19. This table comes from immunoSEQ multiplex PCR, and its TCRdb copy is limited to in-frame clones, with some not included. The table has 97,000 or so clones, 82% seen once; the top ten hold 11%. Sequences were obtained from peripheral blood. The source of these receptors is a man aged 65-85 years with active or convalescent COVID-19.

The gene calls are TRBV23-1 and TRBJ1-6, with D maybe TRBD1 (5 bases). TRBV23-1 is an ORF, with its function uncertain. Trimming stripped 3 bases from V and 4 bases from J, with 16 bases between. The CDR3 length is 17 residues. CDR3 nucleotide sequence: TGCGCCAGCAGTCAGAACGTAACAGGCCGATATAATTCACCCCTCCACTTT. Protein: CASSQNVTGRYNSPLHF.

This clone is a singleton in its sample. The genes are TRBV6-4 and TRBJ1-6, with TRBD1 as a possible D gene (5 bases). CDR1 is MRHNA, CDR2 SNTAGT, per germline. The CDR3 covers 13 residues. Trimming pared 4 bases from V and 6 bases from J, leaving 7 bases between. CDR3 residues: CASSADSNSPLHF. CDR3 coding DNA: TGTGCCAGCAGTGCCGACAGTAATTCACCCCTCCACTTT.

The chain has TRBV5-4 and TRBJ2-2; 9 bases align to TRBD2. The J segment lost 1 base and the V segment lost 3 bases, leaving 4 bases of the junction unmatched. Germline values: CDR1 SGHNT, CDR2 YYREEE (reference sequence). The CDR3 runs 16 residues. CDR3 bases: TGTGCCAGCAGCTCACGAGCGGGGGGGAACACCGGGGAGCTGTTTTTT. This encodes CASSSRAGGNTGELFF.

This rearrangement joins TRBV19 to TRBJ2-5, with TRBD2 matching over 16 bases. Germline CDR1 reads LNHDA; CDR2 reads SQIVND (reference sequence). The V segment lost 4 bases and the J segment 6 bases; nucleotides outside the gene matches: 8. The CDR3 length is 17 residues. Here the CDR3 DNA reads TGTGCCAGTAGTACTCCGGGACTAGCGGGGGGGCTGAAGACCCAGTACTTC. This codes for CASSTPGLAGGLKTQYF.

The V call is TRBV15, the J call TRBJ1-2; D remains unclear. CDR3 size: 14 residues. Trimming left V 0 bases short and J 6 bases short, with 11 bases between. Per germline, CDR1 LNHNV and CDR2 YYDKDF (reference sequence). Written as DNA, the CDR3 is TGTGCCACCAGCAGAGATCTGAAGCGACATGGCTACACCTTC. This codes for CATSRDLKRHGYTF.

This clone was counted a few times. J is TRBJ2-1 and V is TRBV24-1, with 9 bases matching TRBD1. V was pared by 4 bases and J by 6 bases, with 3 bases of the junction left unmatched. The CDR3 consists of 14 residues. CDR1 and CDR2 (germline): KGHDR, SFDVKD. This CDR3 reads CATSDGTGFNEQFF. DNA of the CDR3: TGTGCCACCAGTGACGGGACAGGGTTCAATGAGCAGTTCTTC.

The genes are TRBV27 and TRBJ2-2; 11 bases are a match to TRBD2. V was pared by 1 base and J by 4 bases, with 5 bases of the junction left unmatched. The V gene's germline CDR1 is MNHEY and CDR2 SMNVEV (reference sequence). This CDR3 has 17 amino acids. The DNA for the CDR3 is TGTGCCAGCAGTTTATTACGACTAGCGGGGATCACCGGGGAGCTGTTTTTT. Its protein is CASSLLRLAGITGELFF.

The chain couples TRBV15 to TRBJ2-1; perhaps TRBD2 as D (5 bases). V dropped 1 base and J dropped 9 bases, with 7 bases sitting between them. This CDR3 has 12 residues. Germline V gives CDR1 LNHNV, CDR2 YYDKDF (reference sequence). CDR3 protein: CATSRGAGEQFF. DNA for the CDR3: TGTGCCACCAGCAGAGGGGCGGGTGAGCAGTTCTTC.

Of note for this clone: A read error may account for a junction end that differs from germline. The chain links TRBV18 to TRBJ2-7; 8 bases align to TRBD2. Germline V gene lookup returns CDR1 KGHSH and CDR2 LQKENI. This CDR3 has 14 residues. CDR3 region: CASSPRTSFYEQYF. The CDR3 DNA sequence: TGTGCCAGCTCCCCACGGACTAGCTTCTACGAGCAGTACTTC.

The rearrangement joins TRBV10-3 to TRBJ1-2; D uncertain. The CDR3 spans 11 residues. Germline V gives CDR1 ENHRY, CDR2 SYGVKD. Between the trimmed V and J ends, which lost 6 bases and 5 bases, there was a span of 7 bases. The CDR3: CAIRSQYGYTF. For the CDR3, the DNA is TGTGCCATCAGGTCGCAGTATGGCTACACCTTC.

The rearrangement links TRBV12-5 to TRBJ2-1, with 12 bases matching TRBD2. This CDR3 spans 17 amino acids. With 2 bases clipped from V and 7 bases from J, the junction kept 9 bases outside the gene matches. Germline CDR1 and CDR2: LGHNT and FRNRAP. The CDR3 here is CASGLPLAGGLLNEQFF. CDR3 nucleotides: TGTGCTAGTGGTTTGCCTCTAGCGGGGGGGCTTTTGAATGAGCAGTTCTTC.

This clone was seen only once. The chain recombines TRBV15 with TRBJ1-6, with D maybe TRBD1 (5 bases). Germline V gene lookup returns CDR1 LNHNV and CDR2 YYDKDF (reference sequence). The CDR3 extends over 15 amino acids. Trimming shortened V by 7 bases and J by 10 bases, and 20 bases separated the two germline ends. CDR3 DNA sequence: TGTGCCACCAAGTTGGGGCGACGGGAGGGCTCACCCCTCCACTTT. Translating gives CATKLGRREGSPLHF. The full variable domain, its missing parts supplied by reference TRBV15 and TRBJ1-6, is DAMVIQNPRYQVTQFGKPVTLSCSQTLNHNVMYWYQQKSSQAPKLLFHYYDKDFNNEADTPDNFQSRRPNTSFCFLDIRSPGLGDTAMYLCATKLGRREGSPLHFGNGTRLTVT.

J is TRBJ1-1 and V is TRBV6-2 or TRBV6-3, with TRBD1 matching over 9 bases. V was clipped by 3 bases and J by 0 bases; unmatched bases: 2. In germline, CDR1 is MNHEY, CDR2 SVGEGT. The CDR3 is 15 amino acids. CDR3 residues: CASSYGQGLNTEAFF. CDR3 nucleotides: TGTGCCAGCAGTTATGGACAGGGGCTGAACACTGAAGCTTTCTTT.

This CDR3 reads CASSQTEIYTF. CDR3 coding DNA: TGTGCCAGCAGTCAAACAGAGATCTACACCTTC. The chain has TRBV6-2 or TRBV6-3 and TRBJ1-2, with no clear D. The V end lost 5 bases, the J end lost 10 bases, and 11 bases lay between the germline ends. CDR3 length: 11 residues. From germline, CDR1 is MNHEY and CDR2 SVGEGT.

This chain uses TRBV6-5 with TRBJ2-1; 8 bases map to TRBD1. Germline CDR1 MNHEY, CDR2 SVGAGI. CDR3 size: 14 residues. The junction had 4 bases not matched to a gene; V was cut back by 6 bases and J by 3 bases. The CDR3 spells CASSQGAVYNEQFF. The CDR3 nucleotides are TGTGCCAGCAGCCAGGGGGCTGTCTACAATGAGCAGTTCTTC.

The chain couples TRBV3-1 (or the pseudogene TRBV3-2) to TRBJ2-7; D is possibly TRBD1 (5 bases). CDR3 size: 11 residues. Trimming removed 3 bases at V and 9 bases at J, with 9 bases between. Looked up from germline, CDR1 is LGHDT and CDR2 is YNNKEL (reference sequence). CDR3 nucleotides: TGTGCCAGCAGCCAGCAGGGCGTGCAGTACTTC. It translates to CASSQQGVQYF.

This clone was found a few times. The V call is TRBV7-2, the J call TRBJ2-2; the D gene is possibly TRBD1 (5 bases). Germline CDR1 is SGHTA and CDR2 is FQGNSA. Trimming took 5 bases from V and 4 from J, leaving 14 bases between them. The CDR3 contains 15 residues. The CDR3 here is CASSALSRGTGELFF. As DNA, the CDR3 is TGTGCCAGCAGCGCCCTTAGTAGGGGCACCGGGGAGCTGTTTTTT.

The chain links TRBV5-4 to TRBJ2-7, with 7 bases lining up with TRBD1. The CDR3 contains 15 residues. From germline, CDR1 is SGHNT and CDR2 YYREEE (reference sequence). J was trimmed by 4 bases and V by 4 bases; bases with no gene match: 11. CDR3 sequence reads: CASSPQGGRAYEQYF. Written as DNA, the CDR3 is TGTGCCAGCAGCCCCCAAGGGGGCAGGGCGTACGAGCAGTACTTC.

This clone was counted at least ten times. The V gene is TRBV6-2 or TRBV6-3, the J gene TRBJ1-2, with 7 bases matching TRBD1. With 5 bases clipped from V and 8 bases from J, the junction kept 14 bases outside the gene matches. The germline gives CDR1 MNHEY, CDR2 SVGEGT. The CDR3 totals 15 residues. The CDR3 DNA sequence: TGTGCCAGCAGTCGGCGAGGGGGCGGTCTGGACGGCTACACCTTC. This translates into CASSRRGGGLDGYTF.

CDR3 residues: CAWSPQGTGELFF. The CDR3 DNA sequence: TGTGCCTGGAGTCCCCAGGGCACCGGGGAGCTGTTTTTT. The V call is TRBV30, the J call TRBJ2-2; TRBD1 is a possible D gene (5 bases). The CDR3 extends over 13 amino acids. V lost 2 bases, J lost 4 bases, and 8 bases lay in between. Germline loops: CDR1 GTSNPN, CDR2 SVGIG (reference sequence).

The chain is built from TRBV14 and TRBJ1-6; D might be TRBD1 (6 bases). Germline values: CDR1 SGHDN, CDR2 FVKESK. V lost 9 bases to trimming and J lost 7 bases, with 16 bases between them. This CDR3 region has 14 residues. This chain's CDR3 is CASRSTGYNSPLHF. CDR3 in DNA: TGTGCCAGTCGTTCCACAGGGTACAATTCACCCCTCCACTTT. The full variable domain, in which reference TRBV14 and TRBJ1-6 provide the parts outside the CDR3, is EAGVTQFPSHSVIEKGQTVTLRCDPISGHDNLYWYRRVMGKEIKFLLHFVKESKQDESGMPNNRFLAERTGGTYSTLKVQPAELEDSGVYFCASRSTGYNSPLHFGNGTRLTVT.

This chain joins TRBV9 and TRBJ2-7; maybe TRBD2 (5 bases). The CDR3 contains 14 residues. CDR1 is SGDLS, CDR2 YYNGEE, per germline. The ends were cut back, 0 bases at V and 1 base at J, with 8 bases in the middle. Here the CDR3 DNA reads TGTGCCAGCAGCGTAGGGGAGAGGTCCTACGAGCAGTACTTC. It specifies CASSVGERSYEQYF. The whole variable domain, remainder taken from reference TRBV9 and TRBJ2-7, is DSGVTQTPKHLITATGQRVTLRCSPRSGDLSVYWYQQSLDQGLQFLIQYYNGEERAKGNILERFSAQQFPDLHSELNLSSLELGDSALYFCASSVGERSYEQYFGPGTRLTVT.

The genes are TRBV10-2 and TRBJ2-7, with D hard to call. The V gene lost 2 bases and the J gene lost 1 base, with 6 bases spanning the gap. The germline V gene encodes CDR1 WSHSY and CDR2 SAAADI. The CDR3 is 13 amino acids. The CDR3 is CASSEEFSYEQYF. For the CDR3, the DNA is TGCGCCAGCAGTGAGGAGTTTTCCTACGAGCAGTACTTC.

The sample holds a few counts of this clone. The chain combines TRBV19 with TRBJ2-7; perhaps TRBD1 as D (6 bases). CDR1 is LNHDA, CDR2 SQIVND, per germline (reference sequence). The CDR3 is 14 residues long. V was cut by 6 bases and J by 4 bases, with 16 bases left in between. The CDR3 DNA follows: TGTGCCAGTAGCAACCGTGGGGGCGCTTACGAGCAGTACTTC. Translating gives CASSNRGGAYEQYF.

The chain links TRBV2 to TRBJ2-7, with D perhaps TRBD1 (6 bases). Germline assignment: CDR1 SNHLY and CDR2 FYNNEI. The germline V and J ends were trimmed by 6 bases and 9 bases, with 21 bases remaining between them. The CDR3 length is 14 residues. The CDR3 sequence is CASSAQLQGSGQYF. The CDR3 coding sequence is TGTGCCAGCAGCGCTCAGTTACAGGGTTCCGGGCAGTACTTC.

This clone was detected a few times. The rearrangement uses TRBV27 and TRBJ1-6; TRBD1 is a possible D gene (5 bases). This CDR3 spans 14 amino acids. V lost 5 bases, J lost 8 bases, and 13 bases lay in between. From germline, CDR1 is MNHEY and CDR2 SMNVEV (reference sequence). CDR3 nucleotides: TGTGCCAGCAGTGTCCGGGGGGGTCATTCACCCCTCCACTTT. This gives the protein CASSVRGGHSPLHF.

This clone has just one count. The chain employs TRBV5-1 and TRBJ1-1; 7 nucleotides agree with TRBD1. J lost 8 bases, V lost 0 bases, and 4 bases had no gene match. CDR1 is SGHRS, CDR2 YFSETQ, per germline. The CDR3 covers 13 residues. The CDR3 DNA reads as TGCGCCAGCAGCTTGGGGGGACAGCCCGAAGCTTTCTTT. Its protein product is CASSLGGQPEAFF. Filled out from reference TRBV5-1 and TRBJ1-1, the complete variable domain reads KAGVTQTPRYLIKTRGQQVTLSCSPISGHRSVSWYQQTPGQGLQFLFEYFSETQRNKGNFPGRFSGRQFSNSRSEMNVSTLELGDSALYLCASSLGGQPEAFFGQGTRLTVV.